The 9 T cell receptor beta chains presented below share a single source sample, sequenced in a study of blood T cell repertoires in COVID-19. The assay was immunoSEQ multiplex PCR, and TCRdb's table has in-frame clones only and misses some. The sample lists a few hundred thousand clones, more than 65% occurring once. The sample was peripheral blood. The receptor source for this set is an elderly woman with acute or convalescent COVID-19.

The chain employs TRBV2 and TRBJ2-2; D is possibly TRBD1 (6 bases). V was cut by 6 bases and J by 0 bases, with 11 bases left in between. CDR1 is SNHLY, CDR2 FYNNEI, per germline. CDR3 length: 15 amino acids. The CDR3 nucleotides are TGTGCCAGCAGGAACAGGGCCGCGAACACCGGGGAGCTGTTTTTT. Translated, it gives CASRNRAANTGELFF.

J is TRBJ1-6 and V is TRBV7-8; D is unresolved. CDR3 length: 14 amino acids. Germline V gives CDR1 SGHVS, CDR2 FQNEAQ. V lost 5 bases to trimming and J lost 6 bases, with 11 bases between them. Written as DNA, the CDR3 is TGTGCCAGCAGCCCCGTTAGCGTTAATTCACCCCTCCACTTT. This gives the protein CASSPVSVNSPLHF.

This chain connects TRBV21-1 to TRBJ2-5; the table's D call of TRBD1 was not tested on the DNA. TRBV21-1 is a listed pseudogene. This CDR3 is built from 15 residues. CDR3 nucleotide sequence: TGTGCCAGCAGCAACTCGGACAGGGGCCAAGAGACCCAGTACTTC. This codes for CASSNSDRGQETQYF.

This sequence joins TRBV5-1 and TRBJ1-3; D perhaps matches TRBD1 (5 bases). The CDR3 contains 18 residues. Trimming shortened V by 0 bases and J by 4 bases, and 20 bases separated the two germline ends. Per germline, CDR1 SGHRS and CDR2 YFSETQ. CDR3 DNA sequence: TGCGCCAGCAGCTTGGCGGCAGGGACTAACTTGAGGGGAAACACCATATATTTT. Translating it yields CASSLAAGTNLRGNTIYF.

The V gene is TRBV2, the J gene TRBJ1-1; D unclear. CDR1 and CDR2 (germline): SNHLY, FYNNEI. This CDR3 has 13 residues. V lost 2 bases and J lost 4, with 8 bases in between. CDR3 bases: TGTGCCAGCAGTGAACGGAGGATCACTGAAGCTTTCTTT. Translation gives CASSERRITEAFF. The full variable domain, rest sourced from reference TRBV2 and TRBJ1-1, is EPEVTQTPSHQVTQMGQEVILRCVPISNHLYFYWYRQILGQKVEFLVSFYNNEISEKSEIFDDQFSVERPDGSNFTLKIRSTKLEDSAMYFCASSERRITEAFFGQGTRLTVV.

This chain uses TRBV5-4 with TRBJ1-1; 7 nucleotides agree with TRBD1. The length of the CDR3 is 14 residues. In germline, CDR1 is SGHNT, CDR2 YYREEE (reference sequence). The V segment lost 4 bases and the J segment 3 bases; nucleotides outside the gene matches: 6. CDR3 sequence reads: CASSRGQFDTEAFF. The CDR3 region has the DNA TGTGCCAGCAGCCGGGGACAGTTTGACACTGAAGCTTTCTTT.

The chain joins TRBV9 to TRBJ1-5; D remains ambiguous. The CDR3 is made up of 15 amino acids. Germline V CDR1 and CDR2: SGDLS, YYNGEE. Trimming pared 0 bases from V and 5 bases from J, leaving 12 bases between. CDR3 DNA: TGTGCCAGCAGCGTAGGACCGGACTACGATCAGCCCCAGCATTTT. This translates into CASSVGPDYDQPQHF.

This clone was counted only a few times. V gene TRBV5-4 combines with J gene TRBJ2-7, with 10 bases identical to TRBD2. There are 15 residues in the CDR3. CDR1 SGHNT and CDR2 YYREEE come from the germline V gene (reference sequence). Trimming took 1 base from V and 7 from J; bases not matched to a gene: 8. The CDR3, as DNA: TGTGCCAGCAGCTTGAGCGGGGGGGGCCCCTGGGAGCAGTACTTC. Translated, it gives CASSLSGGGPWEQYF.

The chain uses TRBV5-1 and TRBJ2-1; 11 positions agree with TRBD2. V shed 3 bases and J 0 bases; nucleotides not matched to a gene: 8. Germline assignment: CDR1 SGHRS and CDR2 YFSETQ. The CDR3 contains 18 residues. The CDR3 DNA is TGCGCCAGCAGCTGGGAGACTAGCGGGGTTAGCTCCTACAATGAGCAGTTCTTC. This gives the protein CASSWETSGVSSYNEQFF.